This T cell receptor (beta chain) was profiled in a study of shared clonotypes between healthy human individuals. Whole-study findings and limits: A generally larger estimated richness was seen in naive subsets than in memory subsets.

The run depth of the assay was deep. The data were produced by immunoSEQ multiplex PCR, yet TCRdb's version contains in-frame clones alone and is incomplete. The table has over 2 million clones, roughly 92% seen once. About this clone: Its antigen remains unidentified.

Division of CD4+ cells produced a CD45RA+ naive subset and a CD45RA-negative memory subset. V was clipped by 2 bases and J by 1 base; unmatched bases: 3. Germline CDR1 and CDR2: SGHAT and FQDESV (reference sequence). This CDR3 region has 16 residues. Material for sequencing was naive CD4+ T cells from PBMCs. Subset in this sample: CD45RA+ positively selected. The V and J genes are TRBV11-1 and TRBJ2-2, with 8 nucleotides matching TRBD1. This receptor was obtained from a man between 18 and 29 years old in good health. Some clones in this sample may be carry-over from other donors' samples. The CDR3 sequence: CASSLTGQGNTGELFF. CDR3 DNA sequence: TGTGCCAGCAGCTTAACTGGACAGGGGAACACCGGGGAGCTGTTTTTT.